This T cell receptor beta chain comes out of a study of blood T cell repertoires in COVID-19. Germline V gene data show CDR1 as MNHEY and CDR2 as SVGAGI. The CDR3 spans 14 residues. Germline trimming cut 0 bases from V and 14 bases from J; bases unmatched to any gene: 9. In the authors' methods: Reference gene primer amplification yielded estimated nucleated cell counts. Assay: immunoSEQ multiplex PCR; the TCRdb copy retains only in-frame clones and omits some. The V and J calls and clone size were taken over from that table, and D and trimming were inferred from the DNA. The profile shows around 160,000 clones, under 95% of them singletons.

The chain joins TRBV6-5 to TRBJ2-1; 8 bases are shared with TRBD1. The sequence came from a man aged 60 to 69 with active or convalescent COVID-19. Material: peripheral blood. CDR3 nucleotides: TGTGCCAGCAGTTACTCAGGGGGACAGGTCTTTAAGTTCTTC. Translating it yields CASSYSGGQVFKFF.